Given below is one T cell receptor beta chain in context. The authors' processing: Nucleated cell number was recorded as an estimate derived from reference gene primer amplification. The table came from immunoSEQ multiplex PCR; TCRdb's copy has only in-frame clones and leaves some out. Clonal size and the V and J genes are those of that table, whereas D and trimming came from the DNA. The data show around 260,000 clones, around 87% seen once. V lost 0 bases to trimming and J lost 1 base, with 18 bases between them. Per the germline V gene, CDR1 is SGHAT and CDR2 is FQNNGV. The CDR3 loop spans 18 amino acids. The sample originates from a study of blood T cell repertoires in COVID-19. Overall study: Samples came from the United States, Italy and Spain, spanning acute and convalescent COVID-19. Sources were T cells, B-cell-depleted T cells, or PBMCs; the material itself was cDNA or gDNA.

Sequenced sample: peripheral blood. The receptor's source is a man aged 18 to 29 with active or convalescent COVID-19. The chain employs TRBV11-2 and TRBJ2-5; D may be TRBD1 (6 bases). The CDR3 is CASSLDRHPRGSQETQYF. CDR3 nucleotides: TGTGCCAGCAGCTTAGATAGGCACCCCAGGGGAAGCCAAGAGACCCAGTACTTC.